This T cell receptor beta chain is from a study of blood T cell repertoires in COVID-19. Overall study: COVID-19 samples collected from the United States, Italy and Spain covered acute and convalescent phases. The analysed material was cDNA or gDNA that came from T cells, B-cell-depleted T cells, or PBMCs.

How the authors handled the data: It was from reference gene primer amplification that nucleated cell counts were estimated. Sequenced by immunoSEQ multiplex PCR; TCRdb stores in-frame clones only, minus some. The D gene and trimming were derived from the DNA, and the V and J assignments and clone size from that table. Here the sample spans some 73,000 clones, 85% being singletons. V lost 4 bases and J lost 1; bases outside the gene matches: 9. Germline V gene lookup returns CDR1 ENHRY and CDR2 SYGVKD. The length of the CDR3 is 16 residues. Seattle participants joined during active infection and were tracked over time.

The sequencing input was peripheral blood. The genes are TRBV10-3 and TRBJ1-1; 7 bases match TRBD1. This sequence was found in a man in his fifties with COVID-19, enrolled during active disease. CDR3 sequence reads: CAISVLGTATNTEAFF. DNA of the CDR3: TGTGCCATCAGTGTGCTGGGGACAGCCACGAACACTGAAGCTTTCTTT.